What follows describes a single T cell receptor beta chain. This sample was taken from a study of T cells in tuberculosis. Clones were read by immunoSEQ multiplex PCR, and TCRdb kept only the in-frame ones, dropping some. The repertoire holds tens of thousands of clones, with approximately 91% as singletons. This CDR3 has 15 amino acids. V was clipped by 2 bases and J by 5 bases, with 13 bases between them. Germline V gene data show CDR1 as MDHEN and CDR2 as SYDVKM. After thawing and overnight rest, PBMC were stained with GMM-loaded CD1B tetramer, viability dye and anti-CD3 for sorting. The lipid loaded on the CD1B tetramers was C32 glucose monomycolate from Rhodococcus equi.

Sequencing used CD1b-GMM tetramer-negative cells sorted from PBMCs. This sequence joins TRBV28 and TRBJ1-5; D is perhaps TRBD1 (5 bases). This clonotype was obtained from an adult woman with latent tuberculosis. CDR3 sequence reads: CASSLSAGPYQPQHF. Here the CDR3 DNA reads TGTGCCAGCAGTTTAAGTGCGGGGCCCTATCAGCCCCAGCATTTT.